This entry lists 8 T cell receptor beta chains sequenced from one sample in a study of OX40 agonist ivuxolimab in advanced cancers. Here immunoSEQ multiplex PCR was the method, and the copy in TCRdb shows in-frame clones only, minus some. The table has 60,000 to 70,000 clones, roughly four fifths seen once. Material: CD4+ or CD8+ T cells sorted from blood, obtained in a trial of the OX40 agonist ivuxolimab. All receptors come from an adult with an advanced solid tumor such as melanoma, head and neck, liver or kidney cancer.

The chain uses TRBV6-1 and TRBJ2-7; a weak D match, TRBD1 (6 bases). V was clipped by 7 bases and J by 1 base, with 8 bases between them. In germline, CDR1 is MNHNS, CDR2 SASEGT. The CDR3 extends over 12 amino acids. The CDR3 DNA reads TGTGCCAGCAAGGACAGATCCTACGAGCAGTACGTC. This codes for CASKDRSYEQYV.

V and J are TRBV7-2 and TRBJ1-2, with 8 bases fitting TRBD1. From germline, CDR1 is SGHTA and CDR2 FQGNSA. This CDR3 has 14 residues. V lost 4 bases, J lost 2 bases, and 3 bases stayed unmatched. The CDR3 DNA reads TGTGCCAGCAGCTCCCGACAGGGGAACTATGGCTACACCTTC. Translation: CASSSRQGNYGYTF. Full variable domain (rest looked up from reference TRBV7-2 and TRBJ1-2): GAGVSQSPSNKVTEKGKDVELRCDPISGHTALYWYRQSLGQGLEFLIYFQGNSAPDKSGLPSDRFSAERTGGSVSTLTIQRTQQEDSAVYLCASSSRQGNYGYTFGSGTRLTVV.

The chain has TRBV28 and TRBJ2-1, with 8 bases fitting TRBD1. The CDR3 covers 14 residues. The trim removed 5 bases at V and 7 bases at J, leaving 7 bases unmatched. Germline V lookup: CDR1 MDHEN, CDR2 SYDVKM. The CDR3 loop is CASSVQGVLNEQFF. CDR3 nucleotide sequence: TGTGCCAGCAGTGTACAGGGGGTGTTGAATGAGCAGTTCTTC.

The chain links TRBV7-2 to TRBJ1-4, with TRBD1 identical over 10 bases. The CDR3 totals 16 residues. Unmatched junction bases numbered 7, after V lost 4 bases and J lost 5 bases. CDR1 SGHTA and CDR2 FQGNSA come from the germline V gene. CDR3 residues: CASSYRDRGWNEKLFF. The CDR3 DNA sequence: TGTGCCAGCAGCTACCGGGACAGGGGATGGAATGAAAAACTGTTTTTT. The variable domain in full, with the rest retrieved from reference TRBV7-2 and TRBJ1-4, is GAGVSQSPSNKVTEKGKDVELRCDPISGHTALYWYRQSLGQGLEFLIYFQGNSAPDKSGLPSDRFSAERTGGSVSTLTIQRTQQEDSAVYLCASSYRDRGWNEKLFFGSGTQLSVL.

This clone has only one observation. The rearrangement joins TRBV28 to TRBJ1-2, with D hard to call. Germline lookup yields CDR1 MDHEN and CDR2 SYDVKM. The CDR3 sequence is 11 residues long. The CDR3 coding sequence is TGTGCTTCTAGCCGAAACTATGGCTACACCTTC. Amino acids: CASSRNYGYTF.

This chain joins TRBV2 and TRBJ2-7, with 7 bases fitting TRBD1. CDR1 is SNHLY and CDR2 is FYNNEI in the germline V gene. CDR3 length: 14 residues. V was pared by 6 bases and J by 5 bases, with 10 bases of the junction left unmatched. Written as DNA, the CDR3 is TGTGCCAGCAGGGGTCTAACAGGGGCAGACGAGCAGTACTTC. It yields the protein CASRGLTGADEQYF.

This sequence joins TRBV2 and TRBJ2-2; D may be TRBD1 or TRBD2 (5 bases each). The CDR3 length is 16 residues. From germline, CDR1 is SNHLY and CDR2 FYNNEI. Trimming took off 2 bases at V and 4 bases at J, with 14 bases between the two ends. CDR3 bases: TGTGCCAGCAGTGAACGGGGTCAGGGAGTCACCGGGGAGCTGTTTTTT. Protein: CASSERGQGVTGELFF.

The chain recombines TRBV9 with TRBJ2-3; D tentatively fits TRBD1 or TRBD2 (6 bases each). CDR1 is SGDLS and CDR2 is YYNGEE in the germline V gene. The CDR3 sequence is 16 residues long. V lost 0 bases, J lost 2 bases, and 13 bases lay in between. As DNA, the CDR3 is TGTGCCAGCAGCGTAGTGGGGGGCCTGGACACAGATACGCAGTATTTT. Protein sequence: CASSVVGGLDTDTQYF.